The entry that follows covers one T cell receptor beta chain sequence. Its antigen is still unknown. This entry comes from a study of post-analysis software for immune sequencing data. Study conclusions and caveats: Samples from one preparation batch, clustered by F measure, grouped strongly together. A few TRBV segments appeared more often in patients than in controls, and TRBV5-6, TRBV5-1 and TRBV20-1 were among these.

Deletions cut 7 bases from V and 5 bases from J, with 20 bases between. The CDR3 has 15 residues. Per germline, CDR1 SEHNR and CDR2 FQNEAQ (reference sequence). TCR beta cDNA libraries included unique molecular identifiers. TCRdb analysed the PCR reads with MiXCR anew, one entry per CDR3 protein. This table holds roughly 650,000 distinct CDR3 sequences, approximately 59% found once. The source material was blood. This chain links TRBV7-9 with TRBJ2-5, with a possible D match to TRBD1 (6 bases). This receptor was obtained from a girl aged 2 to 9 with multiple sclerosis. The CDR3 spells CASTLGGREGETQYF. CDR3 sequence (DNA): TGTGCCAGCACCCTAGGGGGACGCGAGGGGGAGACCCAGTACTTC.